This TCR beta chain was recovered during a study of blood T cell repertoires in COVID-19. The overall study: Samples came from the United States, Italy and Spain, spanning acute and convalescent COVID-19. Sources were T cells, B-cell-depleted T cells, or PBMCs; the material itself was cDNA or gDNA.

In the source study's methods: Estimated nucleated cell counts came from reference gene primer amplification. Profiled with immunoSEQ multiplex PCR; TCRdb holds only in-frame clones, not every one. V and J calls plus clone size are reproduced from that table; the DNA served to infer D and trimming. Of 49,000 or so clones listed, roughly 84% were seen once; the top ten hold over 5.5%. J lost 4 bases, V lost 3 bases, and 6 bases had no gene match. There are 15 residues in the CDR3. The germline V gene has CDR1 SGDLS and CDR2 YYNGEE. Sequences were obtained from peripheral blood. The sequence was collected from a man aged 50 or older with active COVID-19. This rearrangement joins TRBV9 to TRBJ2-5; 10 bases are shared with TRBD2. The CDR3 bases are TGTGCCAGCAGCGCAGCGGGGGGGCTTTTAGAGACCCAGTACTTC. Its translation is CASSAAGGLLETQYF.